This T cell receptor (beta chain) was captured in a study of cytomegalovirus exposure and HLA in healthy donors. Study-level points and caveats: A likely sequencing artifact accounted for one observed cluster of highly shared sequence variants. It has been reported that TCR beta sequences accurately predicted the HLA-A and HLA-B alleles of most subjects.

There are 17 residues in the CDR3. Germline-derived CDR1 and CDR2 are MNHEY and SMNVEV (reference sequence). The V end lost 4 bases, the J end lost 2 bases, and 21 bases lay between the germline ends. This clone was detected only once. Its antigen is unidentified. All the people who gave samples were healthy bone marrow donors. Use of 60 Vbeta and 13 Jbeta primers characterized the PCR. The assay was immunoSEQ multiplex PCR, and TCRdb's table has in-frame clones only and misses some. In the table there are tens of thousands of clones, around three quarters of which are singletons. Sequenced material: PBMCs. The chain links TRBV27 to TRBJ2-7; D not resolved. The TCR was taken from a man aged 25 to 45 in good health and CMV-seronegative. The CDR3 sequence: CASSYLGRPTAAYEQYF. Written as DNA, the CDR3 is TGTGCCAGCAGTTATTTGGGCAGACCCACCGCCGCCTACGAGCAGTACTTC.